This T cell receptor (beta chain) is drawn from a study of CD8+ T cells in alopecia areata. Overall study results and limits: Persistence during tofacitinib was seen for many expanded lesional clones in scalp and blood.

Following RNA extraction, reverse transcription yielded cDNA that acted as the sequencing template. Profiled with immunoSEQ multiplex PCR; TCRdb holds only in-frame clones, not every one. The sample has around 170,000 clones, about half seen once; the top ten hold around 9.1%. As concerns this clone: The antigen remains undetermined.

This CDR3 is 12 amino acids long. V lost 10 bases to trimming and J lost 8 bases; unmatched junction nucleotides: 4. Germline V lookup: CDR1 MNHEY, CDR2 SMNVEV (reference sequence). The sample's treatment: oral pan-JAK inhibitor, 5-10 mg twice daily. The sequenced sample was CD8+ T cells sorted from blood, obtained around week 52, from a patient treated with tofacitinib. The V and J genes are TRBV27 and TRBJ2-1; TRBD1 matches 11 bases. The sequence came from a human donor with alopecia areata. The DNA of the CDR3 is TGTGCCACCGGGACAGGGGGATATGAGCAGTTCTTC. Translation: CATGTGGYEQFF.